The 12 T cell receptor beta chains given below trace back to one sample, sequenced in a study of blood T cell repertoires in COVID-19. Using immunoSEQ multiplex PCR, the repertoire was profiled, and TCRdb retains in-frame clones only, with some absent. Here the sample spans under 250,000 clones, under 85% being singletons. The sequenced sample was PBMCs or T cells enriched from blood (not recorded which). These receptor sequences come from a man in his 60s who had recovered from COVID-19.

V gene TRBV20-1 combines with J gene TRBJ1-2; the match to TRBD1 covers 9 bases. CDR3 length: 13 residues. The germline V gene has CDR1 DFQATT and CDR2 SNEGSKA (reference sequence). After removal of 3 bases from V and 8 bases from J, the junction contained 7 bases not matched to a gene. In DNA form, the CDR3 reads TGCAGTGCTAGTTGGACAGGGGATTGGGGCTACACCTTC. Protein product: CSASWTGDWGYTF.

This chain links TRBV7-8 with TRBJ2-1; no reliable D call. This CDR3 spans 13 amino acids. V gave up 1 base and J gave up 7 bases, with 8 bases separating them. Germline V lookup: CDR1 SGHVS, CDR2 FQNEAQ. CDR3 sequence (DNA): TGTGCCAGCAGCTTAGGTTTTCGGAATGAGCAGTTCTTC. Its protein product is CASSLGFRNEQFF.

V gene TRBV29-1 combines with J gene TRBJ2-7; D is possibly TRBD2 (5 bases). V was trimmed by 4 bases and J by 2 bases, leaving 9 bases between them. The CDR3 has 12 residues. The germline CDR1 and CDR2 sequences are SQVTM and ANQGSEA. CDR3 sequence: CSVASGPYEQYF. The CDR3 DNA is TGCAGCGTTGCCAGCGGACCCTACGAGCAGTACTTC.

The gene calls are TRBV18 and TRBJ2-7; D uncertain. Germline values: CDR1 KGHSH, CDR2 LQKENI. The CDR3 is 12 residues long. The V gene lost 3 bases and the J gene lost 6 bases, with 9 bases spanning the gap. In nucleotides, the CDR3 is TGTGCCAGCTCACCCAGTTCGGGCGAGCAGTACTTC. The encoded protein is CASSPSSGEQYF.

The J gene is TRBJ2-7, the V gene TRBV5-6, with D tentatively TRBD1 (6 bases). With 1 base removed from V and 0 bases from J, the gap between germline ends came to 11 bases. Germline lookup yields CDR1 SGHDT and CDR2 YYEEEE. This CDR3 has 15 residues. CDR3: CASSLFVTGSYEQYF. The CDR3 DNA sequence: TGTGCCAGCAGCTTGTTCGTGACAGGCTCCTACGAGCAGTACTTC.

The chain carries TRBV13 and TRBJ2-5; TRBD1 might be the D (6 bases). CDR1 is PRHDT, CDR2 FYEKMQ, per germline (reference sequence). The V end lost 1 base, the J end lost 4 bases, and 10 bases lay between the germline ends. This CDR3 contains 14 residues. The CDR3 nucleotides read TGTGCCAGCAGCTTAGTGGAAGGGGGAGAGACCCAGTACTTC. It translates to CASSLVEGGETQYF.

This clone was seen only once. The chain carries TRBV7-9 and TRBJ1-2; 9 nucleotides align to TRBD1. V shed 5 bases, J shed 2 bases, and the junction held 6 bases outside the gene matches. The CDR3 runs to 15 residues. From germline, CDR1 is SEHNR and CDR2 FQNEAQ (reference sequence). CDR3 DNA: TGTGCCAGCAGCCGAGAGGGGACAGGGAACTATGGCTACACCTTC. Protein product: CASSREGTGNYGYTF.

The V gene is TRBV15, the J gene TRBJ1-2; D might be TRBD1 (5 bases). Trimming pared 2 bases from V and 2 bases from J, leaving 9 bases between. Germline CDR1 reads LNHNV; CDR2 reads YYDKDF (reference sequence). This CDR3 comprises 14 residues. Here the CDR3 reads CATSRTSGNYGYTF. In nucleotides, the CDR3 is TGTGCCACCAGCAGAACTTCAGGGAACTATGGCTACACCTTC.

CDR3 sequence reads: CASKPGQGRNFNSPLHF. The CDR3 nucleotides are TGTGCCAGCAAACCGGGACAGGGTAGAAACTTTAATTCACCCCTCCACTTT. J is TRBJ1-6 and V is TRBV27, with TRBD1 matching over 9 bases. Germline V lookup: CDR1 MNHEY, CDR2 SMNVEV (reference sequence). V shed 7 bases and J 6 bases; nucleotides not matched to a gene: 13. The CDR3 has 17 amino acids.

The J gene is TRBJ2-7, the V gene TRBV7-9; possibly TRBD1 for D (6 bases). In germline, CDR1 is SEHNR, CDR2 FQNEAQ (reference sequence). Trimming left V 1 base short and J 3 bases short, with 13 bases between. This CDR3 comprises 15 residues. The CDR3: CASSLDPGRGYEQYF. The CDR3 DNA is TGTGCCAGCAGCTTAGATCCGGGCAGGGGCTACGAGCAGTACTTC.

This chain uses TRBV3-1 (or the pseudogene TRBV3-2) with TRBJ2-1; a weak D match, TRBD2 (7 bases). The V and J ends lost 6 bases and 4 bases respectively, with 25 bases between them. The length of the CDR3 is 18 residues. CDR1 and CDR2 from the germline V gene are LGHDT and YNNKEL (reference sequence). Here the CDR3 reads CASSPRARGGGSYNEQFF. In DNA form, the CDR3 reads TGTGCCAGCAGTCCTAGGGCCCGAGGGGGGGGTTCTTACAATGAGCAGTTCTTC.

The CDR3 spells CASSLTAREAFF. CDR3 in DNA: TGTGCCAGCAGTTTAACAGCCCGTGAAGCTTTCTTT. This chain links TRBV12-3 or TRBV12-4 with TRBJ1-1, with D uncertain. The CDR3 has 12 residues. V lost 2 bases to trimming and J lost 7 bases, with 8 bases between them.